A selection of T cell receptor beta chains follows, all from one sample in a study of shared clonotypes between healthy human individuals. Sequencing used immunoSEQ multiplex PCR; TCRdb keeps in-frame clones, though not all of them. This sample carries 500,000 to 550,000 clones, approximately 94% of them seen once, and the ten largest clones take around 0.066%. Sequencing was done on a sample of naive CD4+ T cells sorted from blood. Every receptor here comes from a woman aged 25 to 39 in good health. Each CDR3 is given with its conserved first and last residue. A D gene is named only where the DNA matches it firmly. Not all rows give a size; the values are once, few, many and, for expanded clones, a class.

J: TRBJ2-3; V: TRBV28; D: -; size: -; CDR3: CASSPGSDVSTDTQYF; DNA: TGTGCCAGCAGCCCTGGGAGTGATGTTAGCACAGATACGCAGTATTTT
J: TRBJ2-1; V: TRBV7-9; D: -; size: -; CDR3: CASSNSGNSYNEQFF; DNA: TGTGCCAGCAGCAATAGCGGCAACTCCTACAATGAGCAGTTCTTC
J: TRBJ2-7; V: TRBV21-1; D: -; size: once; CDR3: CASSLVVGTGDSYEQYF; DNA: TGTGCCAGCAGCCTTGTCGTGGGGACAGGGGACTCCTACGAGCAGTACTTC
J: TRBJ2-7; V: TRBV6-1; D: -; size: once; CDR3: CASKNREYSYEQYF; DNA: TGTGCCAGCAAGAACCGGGAATACTCCTACGAGCAGTACTTC
J: TRBJ2-1; V: TRBV28; D: -; size: -; CDR3: CASIGTGSSYNEQFF; DNA: TGTGCCAGCATCGGGACGGGGAGCTCCTACAATGAGCAGTTCTTC
J: TRBJ2-7; V: TRBV6-1; D: -; size: -; CDR3: CASSEVTGWEQYF; DNA: TGTGCCAGCAGTGAAGTTACAGGGTGGGAGCAGTACTTC
J: TRBJ2-5; V: TRBV29-1; D: -; size: once; CDR3: CSAGPRLVETQYF; DNA: TGCAGCGCCGGGCCTCGGCTGGTTGAGACCCAGTACTTC
J: TRBJ2-5; V: TRBV28; D: TRBD1; size: -; CDR3: CASNRGRFGETQYF; DNA: TGTGCCAGCAACAGGGGGAGATTCGGTGAGACCCAGTACTTC
J: TRBJ2-7; V: TRBV28; D: TRBD2; size: -; CDR3: CASSPLSGTDEQYF; DNA: TGTGCCAGCAGCCCCTTGAGCGGGACCGACGAGCAGTACTTC
J: TRBJ2-1; V: TRBV28; D: -; size: -; CDR3: CASSSPSGSSYNEQFF; DNA: TGTGCCAGCAGTTCCCCATCCGGGAGCTCCTACAATGAGCAGTTCTTC
J: TRBJ2-7; V: TRBV5-1; D: -; size: once; CDR3: CASSFEGAYEQYF; DNA: TGCGCCAGCAGCTTCGAGGGGGCCTACGAGCAGTACTTC
J: TRBJ2-7; V: TRBV28; D: TRBD2; size: -; CDR3: CASTYGTSGAYEQYF; DNA: TGTGCCAGCACCTACGGGACTAGCGGAGCCTACGAGCAGTACTTC
J: TRBJ2-7; V: TRBV2; D: TRBD2; size: -; CDR3: CASSEQGLAPSYEQYF; DNA: TGTGCCAGCAGTGAACAGGGACTAGCACCTTCCTACGAGCAGTACTTC
J: TRBJ1-2; V: TRBV7-3; D: TRBD1; size: -; CDR3: CASSLQGGYGYTF; DNA: TGTGCCAGCAGCTTACAGGGGGGCTATGGCTACACCTTC
J: TRBJ2-6; V: TRBV7-8; D: -; size: -; CDR3: CASSSSGARGLSGANVLTF; DNA: TGTGCCAGCAGCTCCAGTGGAGCGAGGGGTCTTTCTGGGGCCAACGTCCTGACTTTC
J: TRBJ2-7; V: TRBV5-6; D: TRBD2; size: -; CDR3: CASSLEGGGRAFEQYF; DNA: TGTGCCAGCAGCCTGGAGGGTGGCGGGAGGGCTTTCGAGCAGTACTTC
J: TRBJ2-1; V: TRBV27; D: -; size: -; CDR3: CASSLRTTNYNEQFF; DNA: TGTGCCAGCAGTTTACGCACTACTAACTACAATGAGCAGTTCTTC
J: TRBJ2-3; V: TRBV27; D: -; size: -; CDR3: CASKRRGRTDTQYF; DNA: TGTGCCAGCAAAAGACGGGGACGCACAGATACGCAGTATTTT
J: TRBJ1-2; V: TRBV18; D: -; size: -; CDR3: CASSHTQHPSTDNYGYTF; DNA: TGTGCCAGCTCACATACTCAGCACCCATCGACAGATAACTATGGCTACACCTTC
J: TRBJ2-6; V: TRBV9; D: -; size: -; CDR3: CASSAATWANVLTF; DNA: TGTGCCAGCAGCGCTGCCACTTGGGCCAACGTCCTGACTTTC
J: TRBJ1-4; V: TRBV5-8; D: -; size: -; CDR3: CASSPGAANEKLFF; DNA: TGTGCCAGCAGCCCCGGGGCGGCTAATGAAAAACTGTTTTTT
J: TRBJ1-4; V: TRBV5-1; D: -; size: -; CDR3: CASSLGRGPGREKLFF; DNA: TGCGCCAGCAGCTTGGGGCGGGGTCCCGGGAGAGAAAAACTGTTTTTT
J: TRBJ1-5; V: TRBV19; D: -; size: -; CDR3: CASTPHGEGNQPQHF; DNA: TGTGCCAGTACCCCACATGGGGAGGGGAATCAGCCCCAGCATTTT
J: TRBJ1-2; V: TRBV10-3; D: -; size: -; CDR3: CAISESGFVSSYGYTF; DNA: TGTGCCATCAGTGAGTCTGGGTTCGTCTCATCCTATGGCTACACCTTC
J: TRBJ1-5; V: TRBV7-2; D: -; size: -; CDR3: CASSLQGDQPQHF; DNA: TGTGCCAGCAGTCTTCAGGGAGATCAGCCCCAGCATTTT